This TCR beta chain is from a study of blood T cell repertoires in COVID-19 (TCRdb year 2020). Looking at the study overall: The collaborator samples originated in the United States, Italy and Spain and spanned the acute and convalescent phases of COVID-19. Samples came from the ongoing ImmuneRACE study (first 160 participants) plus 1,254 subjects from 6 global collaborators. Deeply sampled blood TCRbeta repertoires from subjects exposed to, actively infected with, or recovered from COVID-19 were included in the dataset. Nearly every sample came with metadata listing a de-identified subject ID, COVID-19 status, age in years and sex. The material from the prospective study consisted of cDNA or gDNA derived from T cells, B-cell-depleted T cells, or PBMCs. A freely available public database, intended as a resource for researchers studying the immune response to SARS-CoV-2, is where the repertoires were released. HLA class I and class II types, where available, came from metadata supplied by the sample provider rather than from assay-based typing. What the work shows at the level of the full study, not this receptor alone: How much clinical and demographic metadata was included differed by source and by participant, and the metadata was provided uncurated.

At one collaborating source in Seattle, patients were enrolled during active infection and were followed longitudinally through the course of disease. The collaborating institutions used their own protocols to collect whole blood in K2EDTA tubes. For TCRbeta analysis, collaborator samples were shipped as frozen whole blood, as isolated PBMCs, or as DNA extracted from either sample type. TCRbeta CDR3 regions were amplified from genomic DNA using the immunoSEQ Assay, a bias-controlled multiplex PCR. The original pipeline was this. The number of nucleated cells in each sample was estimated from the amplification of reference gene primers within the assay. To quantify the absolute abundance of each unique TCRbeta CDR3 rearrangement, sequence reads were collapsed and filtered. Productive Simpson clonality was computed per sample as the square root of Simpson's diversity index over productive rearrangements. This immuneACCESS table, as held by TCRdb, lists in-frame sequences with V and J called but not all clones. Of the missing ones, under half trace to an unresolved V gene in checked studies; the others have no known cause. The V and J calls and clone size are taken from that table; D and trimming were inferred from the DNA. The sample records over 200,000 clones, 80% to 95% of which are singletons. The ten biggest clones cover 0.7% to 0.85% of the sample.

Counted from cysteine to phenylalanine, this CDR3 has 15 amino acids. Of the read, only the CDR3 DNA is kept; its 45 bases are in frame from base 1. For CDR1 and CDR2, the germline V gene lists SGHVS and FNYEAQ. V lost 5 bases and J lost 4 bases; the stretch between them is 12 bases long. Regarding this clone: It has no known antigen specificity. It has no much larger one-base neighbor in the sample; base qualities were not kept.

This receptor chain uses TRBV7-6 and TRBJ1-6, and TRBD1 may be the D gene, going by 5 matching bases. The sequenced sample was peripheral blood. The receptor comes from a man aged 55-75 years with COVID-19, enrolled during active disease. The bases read TGTGCCAGCAGCGCCCAAGACAGTTATAATTCACCCCTCCACTTT. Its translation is CASSAQDSYNSPLHF. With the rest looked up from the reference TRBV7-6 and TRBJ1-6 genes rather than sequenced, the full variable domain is GAGVSQSPRYKVTKRGQDVALRCDPISGHVSLYWYRQALGQGPEFLTYFNYEAQQDKSGLPNDRFSAERPEGSISTLTIQRTEQRDSAMYRCASSAQDSYNSPLHFGNGTRLTVT.